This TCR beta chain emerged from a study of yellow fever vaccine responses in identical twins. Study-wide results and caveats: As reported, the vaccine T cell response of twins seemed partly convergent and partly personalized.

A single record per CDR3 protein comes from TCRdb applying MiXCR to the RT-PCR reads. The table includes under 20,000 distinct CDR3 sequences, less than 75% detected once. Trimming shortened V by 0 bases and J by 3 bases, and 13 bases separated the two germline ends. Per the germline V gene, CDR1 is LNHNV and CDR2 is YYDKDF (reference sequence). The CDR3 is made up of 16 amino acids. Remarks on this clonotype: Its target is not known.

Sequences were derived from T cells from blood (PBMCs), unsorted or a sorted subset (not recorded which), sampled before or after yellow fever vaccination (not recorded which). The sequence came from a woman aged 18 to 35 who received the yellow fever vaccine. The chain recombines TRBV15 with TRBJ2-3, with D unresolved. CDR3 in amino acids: CATSREDAVRTDTQYF. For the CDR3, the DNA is TGTGCCACCAGCAGAGAAGACGCGGTGCGGACAGATACGCAGTATTTT.